These 31 T cell receptor beta chains were sequenced from one sample in a study of post-analysis software for immune sequencing data. Libraries were made from TCR beta cDNA, and they carried unique molecular identifiers. From the PCR reads, TCRdb called clonotypes with MiXCR, one entry per CDR3 protein. Among fewer than 850,000 distinct CDR3 sequences listed, roughly 27% were seen once. For these TCRs, the target antigens are not known. Study outcomes and limitations: In patients, four to six TRBV segments were more frequent than in controls, with TRBV5-6, TRBV5-1 and TRBV20-1 among them.

Sequenced material: blood. The receptors derive from a girl aged 10 to 17 with multiple sclerosis.

The rearrangement joins TRBV5-6 to TRBJ2-1; unclear D gene. Trimming pared 1 base from V and 8 bases from J, leaving 13 bases between. This CDR3 is 14 amino acids long. Germline lookup yields CDR1 SGHDT and CDR2 YYEEEE. The CDR3 protein is CASSLLDGPDEQFF. The DNA of the CDR3 is TGTGCCAGCAGCTTGCTGGACGGCCCGGATGAGCAGTTCTTC.

The table lists this clonotype with a few counts. The chain joins TRBV10-3 to TRBJ2-7, with 10 nucleotides matching TRBD2. The CDR3 consists of 16 residues. Trimming cost V 4 bases and J 2 bases; bases outside gene matches: 8. The germline gives CDR1 ENHRY, CDR2 SYGVKD. This CDR3 reads CAISASGTSATYEQYF. The CDR3 region has the DNA TGTGCCATCAGTGCCTCCGGGACTAGCGCTACCTACGAGCAGTACTTC.

This clonotype came up once. The V call is TRBV7-2, the J call TRBJ1-5; D might be TRBD1 (6 bases). Germline V gene data show CDR1 as SGHTA and CDR2 as FQGNSA. V was clipped by 3 bases and J by 4 bases, with 10 bases between them. The CDR3 totals 14 residues. In DNA form, the CDR3 reads TGTGCCAGCAGCTTCGAGGGGGGTAATCAGCCCCAGCATTTT. Amino acids: CASSFEGGNQPQHF.

This clonotype was counted between two and nine times. For the CDR3, the DNA is TGTGCCAGCAGCTTAAGGGCGGGGGGAGCGGGCATCTCCTACGAGCAGTACTTC. Its translation: CASSLRAGGAGISYEQYF. The chain carries TRBV7-2 and TRBJ2-7, with 8 nucleotides matching TRBD2. V lost 2 bases and J lost 0; bases outside the gene matches: 12. Per the germline V gene, CDR1 is SGHTA and CDR2 is FQGNSA. The CDR3 sequence is 18 residues long.

This clonotype showed up just a few times. The chain is built from TRBV7-2 and TRBJ2-7; 7 bases agree with TRBD2. V was clipped by 2 bases and J by 0 bases; unmatched bases: 1. CDR3 size: 14 residues. Germline V gene sequence: CDR1 SGHTA, CDR2 FQGNSA. CDR3 loop: CASSLQRDSYEQYF. In DNA form, the CDR3 reads TGTGCCAGCAGCTTACAGCGGGACTCCTACGAGCAGTACTTC.

J is TRBJ1-2 and V is TRBV25-1, with a weak D call TRBD1 (5 bases). V was pared by 5 bases and J by 8 bases, with 21 bases between. Germline assignment: CDR1 MGHDK and CDR2 SYGVNS. CDR3 size: 15 residues. The CDR3: CASSSSGHQKTGYTF. In DNA, the CDR3 is TGTGCCAGCAGTAGTTCCGGACACCAAAAGACAGGCTACACCTTC.

This clonotype has at least ten counts. CDR3 residues: CASSSRTGSTDTQYF. As DNA, the CDR3 is TGTGCCAGCAGCTCAAGGACGGGAAGCACAGATACGCAGTATTTT. The rearrangement uses TRBV5-5 and TRBJ2-3; tentative D call: TRBD2 (5 bases). The CDR3 contains 15 residues. The V gene lost 3 bases and the J gene lost 0 bases, with 11 bases spanning the gap. CDR1 SGHKS and CDR2 YYEKEE come from the germline V gene (reference sequence).

The chain combines TRBV3-1 with TRBJ1-5; D uncertain. The V gene's germline CDR1 is LGHDT and CDR2 YNNKEL (reference sequence). Trimming left V 0 bases short and J 0 bases short, with 9 bases between. This CDR3 is 16 amino acids long. CDR3 sequence reads: CASSQDAGNSNQPQHF. The CDR3, as DNA: TGTGCCAGCAGCCAAGATGCCGGGAATAGCAATCAGCCCCAGCATTTT. Full variable domain (rest looked up from reference TRBV3-1 and TRBJ1-5): DTAVSQTPKYLVTQMGNDKSIKCEQNLGHDTMYWYKQDSKKFLKIMFSYNNKELIINETVPNRFSPKSPDKAHLNLHINSLELGDSAVYFCASSQDAGNSNQPQHFGDGTRLSIL.

The rearrangement links TRBV7-6 to TRBJ2-7; a weak D match, TRBD2 (6 bases). The V gene's germline CDR1 is SGHVS and CDR2 FNYEAQ. Trimming took 3 bases from V and 7 from J, leaving 13 bases between them. The CDR3 is made up of 13 amino acids. In nucleotides, the CDR3 is TGTGCCAGCAGCTTTGGGGGGATTGGTGAGCAGTACTTC. Its protein product is CASSFGGIGEQYF.

The J gene is TRBJ1-2, the V gene TRBV20-1; the match to TRBD1 covers 9 bases. The CDR3 totals 13 residues. Germline trimming cut 6 bases from V and 7 bases from J; bases unmatched to any gene: 9. In germline, CDR1 is DFQATT, CDR2 SNEGSKA (reference sequence). CDR3 residues: CSARTGGVRGYTF. DNA of the CDR3: TGCAGTGCCCGAACAGGGGGCGTACGTGGCTACACCTTC.

This clonotype has a single count. The chain has TRBV6-1 and TRBJ2-7; TRBD1 aligns across 12 bases. V lost 2 bases, J lost 6 bases, and 8 bases stayed unmatched. This CDR3 contains 16 residues. Germline V gene lookup returns CDR1 MNHNS and CDR2 SASEGT. The CDR3 nucleotides are TGTGCCAGCAGTGAAAAGGGGGACAGGGGGCACCCCGAGCAGTACTTC. It translates to CASSEKGDRGHPEQYF.

The chain carries TRBV6-2 or TRBV6-3 and TRBJ2-7; maybe TRBD2 (6 bases). This CDR3 has 13 amino acids. V shed 9 bases and J shed 4 bases, with 16 bases lying between them. Germline CDR1 and CDR2: MNHEY and SVGEGT. Written as DNA, the CDR3 is TGTGCCAGGACCGGGGGTCCACTTTACGAGCAGTACTTC. Protein product: CARTGGPLYEQYF.

This clonotype has just a few counts. V and J are TRBV12-3 or TRBV12-4 and TRBJ2-6; the D call may be TRBD1 or TRBD2 (5 bases each). There are 16 residues in the CDR3. Trimming cost V 2 bases and J 4 bases, with 12 bases left between them. The CDR3 spells CASSLTTGLGANVLTF. In DNA, the CDR3 is TGTGCCAGCAGTTTAACCACGGGGCTCGGGGCCAACGTCCTGACTTTC.

V and J are TRBV20-1 and TRBJ2-6, with 8 bases fitting TRBD1. V gave up 3 bases and J gave up 1 base; unmatched junction bases: 8. This CDR3 has 17 residues. Germline V gives CDR1 DFQATT, CDR2 SNEGSKA (reference sequence). This CDR3 reads CSASEGRGRSGANVLTF. The CDR3 coding sequence is TGCAGTGCTAGCGAGGGCAGGGGGCGGTCTGGGGCCAACGTCCTGACTTTC.

The CDR3 reads CASSVEVRVIENTGELFF. CDR3 bases: TGTGCCAGCAGCGTAGAGGTCAGGGTAATCGAGAACACCGGGGAGCTGTTTTTT. The chain links TRBV9 to TRBJ2-2, with D tentatively TRBD1 (5 bases). Deletions cut 0 bases from V and 1 base from J, with 16 bases between. CDR1 and CDR2 (germline): SGDLS, YYNGEE. The length of the CDR3 is 18 residues.

This clonotype was detected a few times. The chain combines TRBV4-2 with TRBJ2-1; a possible D gene is TRBD1 (6 bases). CDR3 length: 14 amino acids. Trimming shortened V by 4 bases and J by 9 bases, and 16 bases separated the two germline ends. From germline, CDR1 is LGHNA and CDR2 YNFKEQ. The chain's CDR3 is CASSPGQRSTEQFF. For the CDR3, the DNA is TGTGCCAGCAGCCCAGGACAGAGATCCACTGAGCAGTTCTTC.

The V call is TRBV20-1, the J call TRBJ2-1; TRBD2 aligns across 7 bases. Germline CDR1 is DFQATT and CDR2 is SNEGSKA (reference sequence). The CDR3 loop spans 18 amino acids. The J segment lost 9 bases and the V segment lost 2 bases, leaving 22 bases of the junction unmatched. This CDR3 is CSARLRSGWRESRGEQFF. The CDR3 DNA reads as TGCAGTGCTAGACTCCGCTCGGGGTGGCGGGAGAGCCGTGGTGAGCAGTTCTTC.

The genes are TRBV6-2 or TRBV6-3 and TRBJ2-1; 8 bases align to TRBD2. Germline-derived CDR1 and CDR2 are MNHEY and SVGEGT. Trimming removed 4 bases from V and 7 bases from J; junction bases left unmatched: 3. The CDR3 length is 13 residues. The CDR3 spells CASSFTSGNEQFF. The CDR3, as DNA: TGTGCCAGCAGTTTTACTAGCGGAAATGAGCAGTTCTTC.

The J gene is TRBJ1-6, the V gene TRBV2, with TRBD1 matching over 8 bases. Germline V gene lookup returns CDR1 SNHLY and CDR2 FYNNEI. The CDR3 length is 14 residues. With 6 bases clipped from V and 10 bases from J, the junction kept 8 bases outside the gene matches. The CDR3 spells CASSHGQGDSPLHF. Here the CDR3 DNA reads TGTGCCAGCAGCCACGGACAGGGCGACTCACCCCTCCACTTT.

The gene calls are TRBV7-2 and TRBJ2-3; maybe TRBD2 (6 bases). The CDR3 spans 16 residues. Looked up from germline, CDR1 is SGHTA and CDR2 is FQGNSA. V lost 1 base to trimming and J lost 0 bases, with 11 bases between them. The CDR3 region is CASSLVRGTSTDTQYF. CDR3 in DNA: TGTGCCAGCAGCTTAGTGCGCGGGACTAGCACAGATACGCAGTATTTT.

The chain carries TRBV12-3 or TRBV12-4 and TRBJ2-7; D gene uncertain. The V end was cut by 5 bases, the J end by 0 bases, with 8 bases between. CDR3 length: 13 amino acids. The chain's CDR3 is CASSPETSYEQYF. CDR3 nucleotides: TGTGCCAGCAGTCCGGAGACCTCCTACGAGCAGTACTTC.

This clonotype came up a few times. The V and J genes are TRBV20-1 and TRBJ2-1; 8 positions match TRBD2. In germline, CDR1 is DFQATT, CDR2 SNEGSKA (reference sequence). There are 13 residues in the CDR3. Trimming took 6 bases from V and 9 from J; bases not matched to a gene: 10. The DNA of the CDR3 is TGCAGTGCCACCAGCGGGAGCGGCTTTGAGCAGTTCTTC. It specifies CSATSGSGFEQFF.

This clonotype was recorded at least ten times. This chain connects TRBV6-5 to TRBJ2-7; D is undetermined. The CDR3 is made up of 12 amino acids. Between the trimmed V and J ends, which lost 8 bases and 2 bases, there was a span of 10 bases. In germline, CDR1 is MNHEY, CDR2 SVGAGI. CDR3 sequence (DNA): TGTGCCAGCGGCCGCGTTCCCTACGAGCAGTACTTC. Translation: CASGRVPYEQYF.

This clonotype was seen more than once but under ten times. This sequence joins TRBV20-1 and TRBJ2-1, with TRBD2 matching 11 bases. Germline V gene data show CDR1 as DFQATT and CDR2 as SNEGSKA (reference sequence). The CDR3 spans 13 residues. With V trimmed by 5 bases and J by 8 bases, 5 bases remained unmatched. CDR3 in amino acids: CSASSGGSYEQFF. The DNA for the CDR3 is TGCAGTGCTTCTAGCGGGGGGTCATATGAGCAGTTCTTC.

This clonotype has just a few counts. The chain is built from TRBV18 and TRBJ2-3, with 11 bases lining up with TRBD2. Germline trimming cut 3 bases from V and 7 bases from J; bases unmatched to any gene: 9. The CDR3 extends over 16 amino acids. Germline CDR1 and CDR2: KGHSH and LQKENI. CDR3 DNA: TGTGCCAGCTCACCGGCGGCTAGCGGGGGGCGAAATACGCAGTATTTT. It specifies CASSPAASGGRNTQYF.

This clonotype was detected a few times. The V call is TRBV18, the J call TRBJ1-2, with D unclear. V lost 3 bases and J 6 bases, leaving 14 bases between the germline ends. Germline CDR1 KGHSH, CDR2 LQKENI. CDR3 length equals 14 residues. For the CDR3, the DNA is TGTGCCAGCTCACCCACTGCGGTGACGGATGGCTACACCTTC. Amino acid sequence: CASSPTAVTDGYTF.

The chain employs TRBV18 and TRBJ2-5; 9 positions agree with TRBD1. V was pared by 3 bases and J by 1 base, with 3 bases of the junction left unmatched. The germline V gene has CDR1 KGHSH and CDR2 LQKENI. The CDR3 extends over 15 amino acids. The CDR3 DNA reads as TGTGCCAGCTCACCGACGACAGGGGGCCAAGAGACCCAGTACTTC. As protein: CASSPTTGGQETQYF.

The chain joins TRBV20-1 to TRBJ2-3; D ambiguous. The CDR3 has 12 amino acids. V was trimmed by 2 bases and J by 11 bases, leaving 14 bases between them. CDR1 is DFQATT and CDR2 is SNEGSKA in the germline V gene (reference sequence). CDR3 sequence (DNA): TGCAGTGCTAGATCCCTCTCGGCGTGGCAGTATTTT. This gives the protein CSARSLSAWQYF.

This clonotype was detected only a few times. The CDR3 nucleotides are TGCAGTGCAACACTCCTAAAAGGGACTAGCGGGGTAGGGGAGACCCAGTACTTC. It translates to CSATLLKGTSGVGETQYF. The rearrangement joins TRBV20-1 to TRBJ2-5, with 13 bases identical to TRBD2. Trimming removed 6 bases from V and 5 bases from J; junction bases left unmatched: 18. CDR3 length equals 18 residues. Germline loops: CDR1 DFQATT, CDR2 SNEGSKA (reference sequence).

This clonotype was counted ten times or more. This chain joins TRBV3-1 and TRBJ2-4, with a possible D match to TRBD1 (6 bases). The germline gives CDR1 LGHDT, CDR2 YNNKEL (reference sequence). Trimming took off 3 bases at V and 0 bases at J, with 6 bases between the two ends. The CDR3 covers 14 residues. The CDR3 loop is CASSQGAAKNIQYF. The CDR3 bases are TGTGCCAGCAGCCAGGGGGCAGCCAAAAACATTCAGTACTTC.

The rearrangement uses TRBV27 and TRBJ2-3; 11 nucleotides line up with TRBD2. V was pared by 2 bases and J by 4 bases, with 8 bases of the junction left unmatched. The V gene's germline CDR1 is MNHEY and CDR2 SMNVEV (reference sequence). The CDR3 is 17 residues long. In DNA, the CDR3 is TGTGCCAGCAGTTTAATTCGACTAGCGGGAATTGCAGATACGCAGTATTTT. Its protein is CASSLIRLAGIADTQYF.